A selection of T cell receptor beta chains follows, all from one sample in a study of beta chain features in type 1 diabetes. This table comes from immunoSEQ multiplex PCR, and its TCRdb copy is limited to in-frame clones, with some not included. The data hold about 450,000 clones, with approximately 10% observed a single time. Sequences were obtained from naive CD4+ T cells from blood. These receptors were obtained from a young woman in good health. CDR3s include the opening cysteine and the closing phenylalanine or tryptophan. The D gene is left open where the match is weak. Size is stated for part of the rows, as once, few or many counts, or as a class when the clone is expanded.

DNA,CDR3,J,size,V,D
TGTGCCAGCAGCCGGGGACAGGGCCCCTACAATGAGCAGTTCTTC,CASSRGQGPYNEQFF,TRBJ2-1,few,TRBV7-2,TRBD1
TGTGCCAGCAGCGTAGCGGCCAACCCCGAGACCCAGTACTTC,CASSVAANPETQYF,TRBJ2-5,.,TRBV9,.
TGTGCCTGGGCCTCGAGGTCCCGGGGGCAGCCCCAGCATTTT,CAWASRSRGQPQHF,TRBJ1-5,.,TRBV30,.
TGTGCCAGCATCCTAGCGGGCCCTAGCTGGGAGACCCAGTACTTC,CASILAGPSWETQYF,TRBJ2-5,.,TRBV7-2,TRBD2
TGCGCCAGCAGCCCGGAAGGCGAGACCCAGTACTTC,CASSPEGETQYF,TRBJ2-5,.,TRBV5-1,.
TGCGCCAGCAGACCCGGACAGGCAGCGGGAACACCCCTCCACTTT,CASRPGQAAGTPLHF,TRBJ1-6,few,TRBV5-1,TRBD1
TGTGCCAGCAGCTTAGGGAGCGCGGATCCCGGGGAGCTGTTTTTT,CASSLGSADPGELFF,TRBJ2-2,few,TRBV7-9,.
TGCGCCAGCAGCCAACGCGGGTTCAGCACAGATACGCAGTATTTT,CASSQRGFSTDTQYF,TRBJ2-3,.,TRBV4-3,.
TGTGCCAGCAGCGACCATCAGGGGCTGAACACTGAAGCTTTCTTT,CASSDHQGLNTEAFF,TRBJ1-1,.,TRBV9,.
TGTGCCAGCAGCGGAGGACAGGGGGCCTACAATGAGCAGTTCTTC,CASSGGQGAYNEQFF,TRBJ2-1,few,TRBV5-6,TRBD1
TGTGCCTGGAGCCGACCCCCCAAATCCTACGAGCAGTACTTC,CAWSRPPKSYEQYF,TRBJ2-7,few,TRBV30,.
TGTGCCAGCAGCGCAGGGTATTACTATGGCTACACCTTC,CASSAGYYYGYTF,TRBJ1-2,few,TRBV7-9,.
TGTGCCAGCAGCGTGACAGTAGCCTCTACCGAGCAGTACTTC,CASSVTVASTEQYF,TRBJ2-7,few,TRBV9,.
TGTGCCAGCAGCCCTAGACAGGGGCTGAACACTGAAGCTTTCTTT,CASSPRQGLNTEAFF,TRBJ1-1,.,TRBV9,TRBD1
TGTGCCAGCAGCCGTTCAAGGGACACTGAAGCTTTCTTT,CASSRSRDTEAFF,TRBJ1-1,.,TRBV11-1,.
TGTGCCAGCAGCTCCGCGGACATTTTTAGGTCCTACAATGAGCAGTTCTTC,CASSSADIFRSYNEQFF,TRBJ2-1,few,TRBV9,.
TGCGCCAGCAGCCAAGAGCGCCATTTCGGGACAGAGCATTACTTC,CASSQERHFGTEHYF,TRBJ1-2,few,TRBV4-3,TRBD1
TGTGCCATCAGTGAGCTGACAGGGGGCACTGAAGCTTTCTTT,CAISELTGGTEAFF,TRBJ1-1,few,TRBV10-3,TRBD1
TGTGCCTGGAGCGTCAGGACAGTGGGGCCCTACGAGCAGTACTTC,CAWSVRTVGPYEQYF,TRBJ2-7,few,TRBV30,.
TGTGCCAGCTCACCAAGGATCGCGGAAGAGACCCAGTACTTC,CASSPRIAEETQYF,TRBJ2-5,few,TRBV18,.
TGTGCCAGCAGCTCTGGGCGGGGGATCACAGATACGCAGTATTTT,CASSSGRGITDTQYF,TRBJ2-3,few,TRBV7-9,TRBD2
TGCGCCAGCAGCCAAGCTTCAAGGGAGTCCTACAATGAGCAGTTCTTC,CASSQASRESYNEQFF,TRBJ2-1,.,TRBV4-1,.